This paragraph covers one T cell receptor beta chain sequence. Antigen: not known. Sequenced by immunoSEQ multiplex PCR; TCRdb stores in-frame clones only, minus some. The sample records over 150,000 clones, 85% being singletons. Germline values: CDR1 SGHVS, CDR2 FNYEAQ. The CDR3 sequence is 14 residues long. J lost 8 bases, V lost 5 bases, and 7 bases had no gene match. This sample was included in a study of cytomegalovirus exposure and HLA in healthy donors. Points from the study as a whole: Listed as cytomegalovirus-associated were over 150 TCR beta chains.

The genes are TRBV7-6 and TRBJ1-4; TRBD1 matches at 8 bases. Material for sequencing was PBMCs. This clonotype originated in a man in his late teens or twenties in good health and CMV-seropositive. CDR3 DNA sequence: TGTGCCAGCAGCCTAACGACAGGGGACGAAAAACTGTTTTTT. It translates to CASSLTTGDEKLFF.